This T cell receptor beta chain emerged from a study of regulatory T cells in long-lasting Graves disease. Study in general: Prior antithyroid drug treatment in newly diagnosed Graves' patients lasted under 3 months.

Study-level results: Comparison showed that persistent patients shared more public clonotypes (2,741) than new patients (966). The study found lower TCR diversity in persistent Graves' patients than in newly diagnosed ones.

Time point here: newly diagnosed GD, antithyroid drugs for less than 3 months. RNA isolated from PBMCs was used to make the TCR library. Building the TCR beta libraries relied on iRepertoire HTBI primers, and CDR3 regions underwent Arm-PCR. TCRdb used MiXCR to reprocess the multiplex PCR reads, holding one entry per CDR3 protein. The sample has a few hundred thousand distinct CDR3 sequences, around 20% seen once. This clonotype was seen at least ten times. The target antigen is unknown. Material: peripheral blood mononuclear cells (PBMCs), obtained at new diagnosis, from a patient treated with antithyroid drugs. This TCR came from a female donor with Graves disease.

The CDR3 is CASSPLGSDQPQHF. CDR3 bases: TGTGCCAGCTCACCACTGGGAAGTGACCAGCCCCAGCATTTT. This rearrangement joins TRBV18 to TRBJ1-5; D remains unclear. The germline CDR1 and CDR2 sequences are KGHSH and LQKENI. The V gene lost 1 base and the J gene lost 7 bases, with 11 bases spanning the gap. The CDR3 is 14 amino acids.